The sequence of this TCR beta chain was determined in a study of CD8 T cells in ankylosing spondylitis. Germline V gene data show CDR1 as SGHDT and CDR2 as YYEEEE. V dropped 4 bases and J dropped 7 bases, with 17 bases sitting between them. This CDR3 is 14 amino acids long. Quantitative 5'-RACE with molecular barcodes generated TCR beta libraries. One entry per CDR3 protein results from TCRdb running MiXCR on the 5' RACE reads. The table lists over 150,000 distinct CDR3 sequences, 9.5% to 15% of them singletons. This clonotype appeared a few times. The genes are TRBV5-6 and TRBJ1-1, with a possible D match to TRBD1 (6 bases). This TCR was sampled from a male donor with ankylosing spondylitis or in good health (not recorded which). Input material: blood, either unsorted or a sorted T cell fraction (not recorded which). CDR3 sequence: CASSRTERYGEAFF. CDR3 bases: TGTGCCAGCAGCCGGACAGAGAGGTATGGTGAAGCTTTCTTT.